The 30 T cell receptor beta chains presented below share a single source sample, sequenced in a study of blood T cell repertoires in COVID-19. Clones were sequenced by immunoSEQ multiplex PCR, and TCRdb holds only the in-frame ones, with some missing. The sample lists 110,000 or so clones, approximately 88% occurring once. The sequenced sample consisted of peripheral blood. Source of these receptors: a woman aged 35 to 49 with acute or convalescent COVID-19.

V usage is TRBV7-2 and J usage is TRBJ1-2; 8 nucleotides agree with TRBD1. Trimming cost V 6 bases and J 4 bases; bases outside gene matches: 13. Per the germline V gene, CDR1 is SGHTA and CDR2 is FQGNSA. This CDR3 contains 16 residues. The CDR3: CASSSQGALSLYGYTF. The CDR3 coding sequence is TGTGCCAGCAGTTCCCAGGGGGCGTTAAGCCTCTATGGCTACACCTTC.

This clone was seen only a few times. The J gene is TRBJ1-2, the V gene TRBV5-6; D unclear. CDR1 SGHDT and CDR2 YYEEEE come from the germline V gene. There are 14 residues in the CDR3. V dropped 0 bases and J dropped 2 bases, with 8 bases sitting between them. The CDR3 region has the DNA TGTGCCAGCAGCTTGGTACGAGGGAACTATGGCTACACCTTC. It yields the protein CASSLVRGNYGYTF.

V gene TRBV6-1 combines with J gene TRBJ1-2; TRBD1 is a possible D gene (5 bases). V was pared by 2 bases and J by 8 bases, with 18 bases between. The CDR3 spans 15 residues. Per the germline V gene, CDR1 is MNHNS and CDR2 is SASEGT. The CDR3 protein is CASSEPRGHLDGYTF. The CDR3 coding sequence is TGTGCCAGCAGTGAACCGCGAGGACATCTCGACGGCTACACCTTC.

The chain joins TRBV9 to TRBJ2-5, with a weak D call TRBD2 (7 bases). V was pared by 0 bases and J by 2 bases, with 14 bases between. The V gene's germline CDR1 is SGDLS and CDR2 YYNGEE. This CDR3 region has 16 residues. CDR3 sequence (DNA): TGTGCCAGCAGCGTAGCTATCGGGGGGCAACAAGAGACCCAGTACTTC. This encodes CASSVAIGGQQETQYF. Supplemented by reference TRBV9 and TRBJ2-5, the full variable domain reads DSGVTQTPKHLITATGQRVTLRCSPRSGDLSVYWYQQSLDQGLQFLIQYYNGEERAKGNILERFSAQQFPDLHSELNLSSLELGDSALYFCASSVAIGGQQETQYFGPGTRLLVL.

This clone was seen a handful of times. The rearrangement uses TRBV6-1 and TRBJ1-4, with D tentatively TRBD1 (5 bases). Per the germline V gene, CDR1 is MNHNS and CDR2 is SASEGT. The CDR3 is 14 amino acids. With 1 base removed from V and 8 bases from J, the gap between germline ends came to 11 bases. In DNA form, the CDR3 reads TGTGCCAGCAGTGAAGTCAGGGTTTTGGAAAAACTGTTTTTT. Protein: CASSEVRVLEKLFF.

The gene calls are TRBV9 and TRBJ1-1; tentatively, D is TRBD1 (5 bases). Germline V gene lookup returns CDR1 SGDLS and CDR2 YYNGEE. V was trimmed by 0 bases and J by 0 bases, leaving 9 bases between them. CDR3 length equals 15 residues. DNA for the CDR3: TGTGCCAGCAGCGTAGGGGCGGACATGAACACTGAAGCTTTCTTT. It yields the protein CASSVGADMNTEAFF.

The DNA of the CDR3 is TGTGCCAGCAGTGGACTAGCGGGGTCCCACGAGCAGTACTTC. This encodes CASSGLAGSHEQYF. The chain carries TRBV2 and TRBJ2-7; TRBD2 matches at 11 bases. Per the germline V gene, CDR1 is SNHLY and CDR2 is FYNNEI. This CDR3 is built from 14 residues. The V and J ends lost 4 bases and 5 bases, in that order; junction bases with no gene match: 4.

The V and J genes are TRBV6-2 or TRBV6-3 and TRBJ1-2; D call uncertain. Per the germline V gene, CDR1 is MNHEY and CDR2 is SVGEGT. The CDR3 has 12 residues. The V and J ends lost 3 bases and 3 bases respectively, with 5 bases between them. CDR3 sequence: CASSYTDYGYTF. The CDR3 DNA is TGTGCCAGCAGTTATACGGACTATGGCTACACCTTC.

Only a few counts were recorded for this clone. Other DNA sequences in this sample translate to the same CDR3. The chain is built from TRBV4-3 and TRBJ1-1; possible D gene TRBD1, 5 bases. V lost 0 bases to trimming and J lost 4 bases, with 21 bases between them. This CDR3 is 18 amino acids long. CDR1 is LGHNA and CDR2 is YSLEER in the germline V gene. CDR3 residues: CASSQDLGRWGGSTEAFF. DNA for the CDR3: TGCGCCAGCAGCCAAGATTTGGGTCGGTGGGGGGGGAGCACTGAAGCTTTCTTT.

The rearrangement joins TRBV1 to TRBJ2-7; the table's D call TRBD1 went unverified against the DNA. TRBV1 corresponds to a pseudogene. The CDR3 has 12 residues. The CDR3 sequence is CTSSWPTYEQYF. CDR3 DNA: TGCACCAGCAGCTGGCCCACCTACGAGCAGTACTTC.

In its sample, this clone was seen once. The V gene is TRBV6-1, the J gene TRBJ1-2; TRBD1 aligns across 11 bases. Germline trimming cut 0 bases from V and 9 bases from J; bases unmatched to any gene: 3. The germline gives CDR1 MNHNS, CDR2 SASEGT. The CDR3 has 14 amino acids. CDR3 amino acids: CASSEAWTGGSYTF. The CDR3 nucleotides are TGTGCCAGCAGTGAAGCCTGGACAGGGGGCAGCTACACCTTC.

This clone has only a few counts. The chain has TRBV2 and TRBJ1-4; perhaps TRBD1 as D (6 bases). Trimming cost V 8 bases and J 7 bases, with 26 bases left between them. Germline loops: CDR1 SNHLY, CDR2 FYNNEI. The CDR3 has 17 residues. The CDR3 coding sequence is TGTGCCAGCCGACTCGGACAGCGCGGGGGTAGGGGTGAAAAACTGTTTTTT. It specifies CASRLGQRGGRGEKLFF.

The chain is built from TRBV7-2 and TRBJ1-3, with D perhaps TRBD1 (6 bases). The length of the CDR3 is 13 residues. Between the trimmed V and J ends, which lost 4 bases and 3 bases, there was a span of 7 bases. CDR1 and CDR2 from the germline V gene are SGHTA and FQGNSA. CDR3 in DNA: TGTGCCAGCAGCTCACAGGGTGGAAACACCATATATTTT. This encodes CASSSQGGNTIYF.

The chain employs TRBV5-1 and TRBJ2-1; tentatively, D is TRBD1 (5 bases). CDR1 SGHRS and CDR2 YFSETQ come from the germline V gene. This CDR3 region has 14 residues. With 3 bases removed from V and 9 bases from J, the gap between germline ends came to 16 bases. This CDR3 is CASSSDRSGSEQFF. CDR3 nucleotide sequence: TGCGCCAGCAGCTCTGACAGATCTGGATCTGAGCAGTTCTTC.

The gene calls are TRBV4-1 and TRBJ1-1; D gene unclear. The CDR3 consists of 13 residues. CDR1 and CDR2 (germline): MGHRA, YSYEKL. Deletions cut 4 bases from V and 4 bases from J, with 10 bases between. The CDR3 loop reads CASSPGYGTEAFF. CDR3 in DNA: TGCGCCAGCAGCCCAGGTTATGGCACTGAAGCTTTCTTT.

This clone was seen a handful of times. The V gene is TRBV19, the J gene TRBJ1-6, with D possibly being TRBD1 (6 bases). This CDR3 comprises 14 residues. The germline V and J ends were trimmed by 1 base and 9 bases, with 10 bases remaining between them. The germline V gene encodes CDR1 LNHDA and CDR2 SQIVND (reference sequence). CDR3 loop: CASSIVETGSPLHF. CDR3 coding DNA: TGTGCCAGTAGTATAGTAGAGACAGGTTCACCCCTCCACTTT. Looking up the rest from reference TRBV19 and TRBJ1-6 gives the full variable domain: DGGITQSPKYLFRKEGQNVTLSCEQNLNHDAMYWYRQDPGQGLRLIYYSQIVNDFQKGDIAEGYSVSREKKESFPLTVTSAQKNPTAFYLCASSIVETGSPLHFGNGTRLTVT.

This clone has more than one count but fewer than ten. The V gene is TRBV7-2, the J gene TRBJ2-5; 8 bases agree with TRBD2. The trim removed 1 base at V and 1 base at J, leaving 5 bases unmatched. This CDR3 is built from 16 residues. Germline V gene sequence: CDR1 SGHTA, CDR2 FQGNSA. The CDR3 spells CASSLVAGGPQETQYF. The CDR3, as DNA: TGTGCCAGCAGCTTAGTGGCGGGGGGCCCCCAAGAGACCCAGTACTTC.

The V gene is TRBV5-1, the J gene TRBJ2-7, with TRBD1 matching 7 bases. V shed 0 bases and J 6 bases; nucleotides not matched to a gene: 6. This CDR3 contains 14 residues. The germline V gene has CDR1 SGHRS and CDR2 YFSETQ. For the CDR3, the DNA is TGCGCCAGCAGCTTGGAGGACAGGCTGGGCGAGCAGTACTTC. It translates to CASSLEDRLGEQYF.

V and J are TRBV19 and TRBJ1-3; a possible D gene is TRBD1 (5 bases). The CDR3 is 13 residues long. The V and J ends lost 7 bases and 2 bases respectively, with 9 bases between them. Germline lookup yields CDR1 LNHDA and CDR2 SQIVND (reference sequence). The CDR3 nucleotides are TGTGCCAGTACCCGGGGGGCTGGAAACACCATATATTTT. Translated, it gives CASTRGAGNTIYF.

This chain connects TRBV7-3 to TRBJ1-2, with 8 positions matching TRBD1. Germline CDR1 is SGHTA and CDR2 is FQGTGA. The CDR3 runs to 13 residues. Germline trimming cut 5 bases from V and 4 bases from J; bases unmatched to any gene: 3. The CDR3, as DNA: TGTGCCAGCAGCCAGGGGGCCAGCTATGGCTACACCTTC. Translation: CASSQGASYGYTF. The full variable domain, in which reference TRBV7-3 and TRBJ1-2 provide the parts outside the CDR3, is GAGVSQTPSNKVTEKGKYVELRCDPISGHTALYWYRQSLGQGPEFLIYFQGTGAADDSGLPNDRFFAVRPEGSVSTLKIQRTERGDSAVYLCASSQGASYGYTFGSGTRLTVV.

The chain recombines TRBV10-3 with TRBJ1-2; 7 bases map to TRBD1. With V trimmed by 0 bases and J by 7 bases, 8 bases remained unmatched. The length of the CDR3 is 15 residues. Germline V gene lookup returns CDR1 ENHRY and CDR2 SYGVKD. CDR3 bases: TGTGCCATCAGTGAGTCGGGACAGTTGGGTCTTGGCTACACCTTC. Amino acid sequence: CAISESGQLGLGYTF.

This clone was detected once. The chain joins TRBV7-2 to TRBJ1-4; possible D gene TRBD1, 6 bases. CDR3 length: 14 amino acids. V was trimmed by 5 bases and J by 8 bases, leaving 15 bases between them. Germline V lookup: CDR1 SGHTA, CDR2 FQGNSA. Here the CDR3 DNA reads TGTGCCAGCAGCCACGCCGGGGGGCAGGAAAAACTGTTTTTT. It codes for CASSHAGGQEKLFF.

The V and J genes are TRBV24-1 and TRBJ2-3; TRBD2 aligns across 9 bases. From germline, CDR1 is KGHDR and CDR2 SFDVKD. The ends lost 1 base at V and 2 bases at J; junction bases unmatched: 3. This CDR3 is 16 amino acids long. The CDR3 DNA sequence: TGTGCCACCAGTGATTTTCAGCGGGGGGTCACAGATACGCAGTATTTT. This translates into CATSDFQRGVTDTQYF.

This chain links TRBV5-8 with TRBJ2-1, with 7 positions matching TRBD2. CDR3 length: 12 amino acids. The germline CDR1 and CDR2 sequences are SGHTS and YDEGEE. V was pared by 0 bases and J by 14 bases, with 5 bases of the junction left unmatched. For the CDR3, the DNA is TGTGCCAGCAGCTTGGCACCGGGGGGTGAGTTCTTC. Translating it yields CASSLAPGGEFF.

V usage is TRBV9 and J usage is TRBJ2-5; D is unclear. Trimming shortened V by 0 bases and J by 2 bases, and 8 bases separated the two germline ends. The CDR3 is 14 residues long. CDR1 and CDR2 (germline): SGDLS, YYNGEE. CDR3 sequence (DNA): TGTGCCAGCAGCGTAGGCGAGGTACAAGAGACCCAGTACTTC. Protein sequence: CASSVGEVQETQYF.

The V gene is TRBV28, the J gene TRBJ1-2; maybe TRBD1 (6 bases). Germline assignment: CDR1 MDHEN and CDR2 SYDVKM. The CDR3 spans 13 residues. Trimming shortened V by 8 bases and J by 8 bases, and 18 bases separated the two germline ends. The CDR3 DNA sequence: TGTGCCAGCCGAAGGACAGCAAAAATCGGCTACACCTTC. It specifies CASRRTAKIGYTF.

In its sample, this clone was seen a few times. This chain uses TRBV3-1 (or the pseudogene TRBV3-2) with TRBJ1-4; D not resolved. Germline V lookup: CDR1 LGHDT, CDR2 YNNKEL (reference sequence). Trimming cost V 2 bases and J 0 bases, with 7 bases left between them. The CDR3 length is 15 residues. DNA of the CDR3: TGTGCCAGCAGCCAATCTCCCGCAACTAATGAAAAACTGTTTTTT. It is translated as CASSQSPATNEKLFF.

The chain combines TRBV11-2 with TRBJ2-2, with a possible D match to TRBD2 (8 bases). The CDR3 contains 13 residues. The V and J ends lost 10 bases and 8 bases respectively, with 17 bases between them. Germline CDR1 and CDR2: SGHAT and FQNNGV. The DNA for the CDR3 is TGTGCCACCACGGGAGGGGGCTCGGGGGAGCTGTTTTTT. This codes for CATTGGGSGELFF. Supplemented by reference TRBV11-2 and TRBJ2-2, the full variable domain reads EAGVAQSPRYKIIEKRQSVAFWCNPISGHATLYWYQQILGQGPKLLIQFQNNGVVDDSQLPKDRFSAERLKGVDSTLKIQPAKLEDSAVYLCATTGGGSGELFFGEGSRLTVL.

The V gene is TRBV2, the J gene TRBJ2-3, with TRBD1 matching 9 bases. CDR3 size: 15 residues. CDR1 and CDR2 from the germline V gene are SNHLY and FYNNEI. V dropped 4 bases and J dropped 5; count of bases not matched to a gene: 7. CDR3 amino acids: CASSGGQGRGDTQYF. The CDR3 nucleotides are TGTGCCAGCAGTGGGGGACAGGGCCGGGGAGATACGCAGTATTTT.

This chain joins TRBV11-1 and TRBJ1-2; D perhaps matches TRBD1 (6 bases). This CDR3 is built from 12 residues. Trimming cost V 5 bases and J 6 bases, with 10 bases left between them. Per germline, CDR1 SGHAT and CDR2 FQDESV (reference sequence). The CDR3 region is CASSDPGDGYTF. The CDR3 DNA sequence: TGTGCCAGCAGCGACCCAGGGGATGGCTACACCTTC.